This T cell receptor beta chain was recorded in a study of cytomegalovirus exposure and HLA in healthy donors. Trimming took 3 bases from V and 2 from J, leaving 23 bases between them. CDR3 size: 19 residues. From germline, CDR1 is LNHDA and CDR2 SQIVND (reference sequence). The PCR was carried out with 60 Vbeta primers and 13 Jbeta primers. Here immunoSEQ multiplex PCR was the method, and the copy in TCRdb shows in-frame clones only, minus some. This sample's table reports roughly 80,000 clones. V gene TRBV19 combines with J gene TRBJ1-5, with D hard to call. The sequencing input was PBMCs. The receptor was derived from a woman younger than 45 in good health and CMV-seronegative. This CDR3 reads CASSIGGPSATVGNQPQHF. The CDR3 region has the DNA TGTGCCAGTAGTATCGGCGGGCCCTCGGCAACGGTGGGCAATCAGCCCCAGCATTTT.